This TCR beta chain emerged from a study of T cells in Graves' hyperthyroidism and ophthalmopathy. Study background: Peripheral blood sampling occurred at initial diagnosis, before any treatment.

The CDR3 contains 16 residues. From germline, CDR1 is DFQATT and CDR2 SNEGSKA (reference sequence). Germline trimming cut 1 base from V and 7 bases from J; bases unmatched to any gene: 9. Overall study results and limits: The authors' 13 V-J model separated ophthalmopathy from stable hyperthyroidism.

This clonotype has only a few counts. Antigen specificity is unknown. The TCR beta CDR3 regions underwent amplification using RNA transcripts as the source. TCR CDR3 regions were first amplified by RT-PCR with HTBI primers. From the multiplex PCR reads, TCRdb called clonotypes with MiXCR, one entry per CDR3 protein. The sample lists under 450,000 distinct CDR3 sequences; approximately 14% were seen once. The genes are TRBV20-1 and TRBJ2-1, with TRBD2 matching 11 bases. The sequenced material came from blood. The sequence came from a woman aged 18-35 years with Graves' hyperthyroidism. CDR3 sequence (DNA): TGCAGTGCTAGAGGGAGGCCTAGCGGGAGGAGAAATGAGCAGTTCTTC. Its translation: CSARGRPSGRRNEQFF.